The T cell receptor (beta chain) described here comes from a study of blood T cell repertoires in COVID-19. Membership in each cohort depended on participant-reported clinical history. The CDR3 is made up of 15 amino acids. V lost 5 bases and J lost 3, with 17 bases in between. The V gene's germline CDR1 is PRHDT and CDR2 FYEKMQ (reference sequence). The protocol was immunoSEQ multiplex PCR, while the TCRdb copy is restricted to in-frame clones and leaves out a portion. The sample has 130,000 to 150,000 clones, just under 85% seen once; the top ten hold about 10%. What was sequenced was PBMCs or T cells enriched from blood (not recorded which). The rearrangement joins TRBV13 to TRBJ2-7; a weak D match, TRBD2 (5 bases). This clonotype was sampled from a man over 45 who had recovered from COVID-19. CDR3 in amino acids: CASSNRARGLYEQYF. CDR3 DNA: TGTGCCAGCAGCAACCGGGCCAGAGGGCTCTACGAGCAGTACTTC.